This T cell receptor beta chain was identified during a study of cytomegalovirus exposure and HLA in healthy donors. Germline CDR1 reads LGHNA; CDR2 reads YSLEER. The CDR3 has 15 residues. Trimming took 0 bases from V and 4 from J, leaving 12 bases between them. Sequencing was performed with immunoSEQ multiplex PCR; in TCRdb, only in-frame clones are kept and a portion is missing. The sample carries more than 250,000 clones, 90% recorded once. The chain carries TRBV4-3 and TRBJ2-5; D uncertain. Sequenced material: PBMCs. The clonotype was recovered from a woman in her 30s in good health and CMV-seronegative. CDR3 sequence: CASSQEVPAGETQYF. The CDR3 bases are TGCGCCAGCAGCCAAGAAGTGCCAGCTGGAGAGACCCAGTACTTC.